This TCR beta chain derives from a study of T cell responses to AZD1222 COVID-19 vaccine. Overall study findings and caveats: With two AZD1222 doses given, Spike-specific TCR breadth and depth both rose.

The CDR3 runs 19 residues. Assay used: immunoSEQ multiplex PCR; TCRdb lists only in-frame clones, some missing. The profile covers about 210,000 clones, with roughly 94% appearing a single time and approximately 1.5% taken by the ten largest. Turning to this clone: Its antigen is still unknown.

The chain links TRBV21-1 to TRBJ2-1; TRBD2, the table's D call, lacks a check against the DNA. TRBV21-1 is termed a pseudogene. The material sequenced was peripheral blood, taken 28 days after the second dose of the MenACWY control vaccine. The source of this sequence is an adult who received the MenACWY meningococcal vaccine as a control. CDR3 nucleotide sequence: TGTGCCAGCAGCAAAGTTCTTACCCGTTCCGCGGGGACTCGCAATGAGCAGTTCTTC. Translated: CASSKVLTRSAGTRNEQFF.